This T cell receptor (beta chain) was identified in a study of blood T cell repertoires in COVID-19. The data were produced by immunoSEQ multiplex PCR, yet TCRdb's version contains in-frame clones alone and is incomplete. The sample shows fewer than 200,000 clones, around four fifths of them seen only once. Deletions cut 0 bases from V and 2 bases from J, with 14 bases between. Per germline, CDR1 LGHNA and CDR2 YNFKEQ. This CDR3 contains 17 residues. This TCR derives from a woman of 80 years or more with COVID-19, enrolled during active disease. The sample consisted of peripheral blood. The chain employs TRBV4-2 and TRBJ1-5; no clear D. The CDR3 DNA reads as TGTGCCAGCAGCCAAGAGGTTGGAGGCTCGGGCAATCAGCCCCAGCATTTT. Translating gives CASSQEVGGSGNQPQHF.